By sample share, the clone carrying this T cell receptor beta chain is medium-sized. The antigen is undetermined. The data were taken from a study of metastatic and nonmetastatic thyroid tumors. At the level of the study: Peripheral blood and tumor or nodule samples from malignant and benign thyroid patients were compared. Whole-study results and caveats: Compared with benign nodules, malignant thyroid tumors were reported to have significantly higher TCR beta diversity in both blood and tumor.

Study processing details: A papillary thyroid cancer distant-metastasis classifier was built from CDR3 differences across clinicopathological groups. TCRdb re-called the PCR reads with MiXCR. V and J calls and clone size were set by TCRdb, not the authors. The sample yields around 15,000 clones, around 23% seen once. V lost 6 bases to trimming and J lost 4 bases; unmatched junction nucleotides: 4. The CDR3 has 15 amino acids. Treatment of any kind had been given to no patient before thyroid surgery. The TCR was taken from a female donor with papillary thyroid cancer or a benign thyroid nodule (not recorded which). Some clones in this sample may be carry-over from other donors' samples. The sequenced sample consisted of adjacent normal tissue. The chain recombines TRBV12-3 or TRBV12-4 with TRBJ2-3; 13 bases fit TRBD2. For the CDR3, the DNA is TGTGCCAGCAGCAACGGACTAGCGGGAGCAGATACGCAGTATTTT. Its translation: CASSNGLAGADTQYF.